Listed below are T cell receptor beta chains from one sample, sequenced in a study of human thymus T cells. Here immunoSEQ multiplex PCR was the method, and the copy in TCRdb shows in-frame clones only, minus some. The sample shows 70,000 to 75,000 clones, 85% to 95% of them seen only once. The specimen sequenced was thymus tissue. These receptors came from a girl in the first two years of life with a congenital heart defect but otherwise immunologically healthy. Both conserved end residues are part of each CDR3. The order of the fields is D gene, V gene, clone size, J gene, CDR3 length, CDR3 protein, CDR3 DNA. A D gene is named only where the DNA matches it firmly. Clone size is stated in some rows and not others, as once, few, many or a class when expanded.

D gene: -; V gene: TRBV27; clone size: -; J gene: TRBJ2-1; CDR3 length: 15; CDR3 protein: CASKERLALNNEQFF; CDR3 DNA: TGTGCCAGCAAAGAGCGTCTAGCGTTGAACAATGAGCAGTTCTTC
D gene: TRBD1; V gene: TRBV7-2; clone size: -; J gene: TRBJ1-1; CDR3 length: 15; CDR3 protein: CASSARQGLNTEAFF; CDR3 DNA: TGTGCCAGCAGCGCCCGACAGGGTCTGAACACTGAAGCTTTCTTT
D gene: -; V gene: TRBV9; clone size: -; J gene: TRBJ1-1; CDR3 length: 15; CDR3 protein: CASSPGDNLNTEAFF; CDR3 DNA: TGTGCCAGCAGCCCCGGGGACAACCTGAACACTGAAGCTTTCTTT
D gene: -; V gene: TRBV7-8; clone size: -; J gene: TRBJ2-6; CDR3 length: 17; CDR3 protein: CASSLARGGTGANVLTF; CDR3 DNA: TGTGCCAGCAGCTTAGCCCGAGGGGGAACTGGGGCCAACGTCCTGACTTTC
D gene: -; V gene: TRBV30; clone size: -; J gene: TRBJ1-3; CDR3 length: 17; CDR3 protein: CAWSVSGNPPRGNTIYF; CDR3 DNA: TGTGCCTGGAGTGTGTCGGGGAACCCCCCGAGAGGAAACACCATATATTTT
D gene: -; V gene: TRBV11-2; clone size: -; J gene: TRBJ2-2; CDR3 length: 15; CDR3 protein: CASSSSGSNTGELFF; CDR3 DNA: TGTGCCAGCAGCTCCAGCGGATCGAACACCGGGGAGCTGTTTTTT
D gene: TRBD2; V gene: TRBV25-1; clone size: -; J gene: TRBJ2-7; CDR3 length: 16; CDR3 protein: CASSERPGRGPVKQYF; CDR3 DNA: TGTGCCAGCAGTGAACGGCCAGGGAGGGGCCCCGTAAAGCAGTACTTC
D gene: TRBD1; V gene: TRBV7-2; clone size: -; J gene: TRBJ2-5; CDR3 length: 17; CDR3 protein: CASSLDTGTGDVETQYF; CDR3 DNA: TGTGCCAGCAGCTTAGATACCGGGACAGGGGATGTAGAGACCCAGTACTTC
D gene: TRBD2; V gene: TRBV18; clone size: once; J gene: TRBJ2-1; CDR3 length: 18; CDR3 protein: CASSPPPVSGRIYNEQFF; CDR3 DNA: TGTGCCAGCTCACCGCCCCCCGTTAGCGGGAGGATCTACAATGAGCAGTTCTTC
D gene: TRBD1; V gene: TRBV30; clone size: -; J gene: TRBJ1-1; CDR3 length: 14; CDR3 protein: CAWSPGGLGTEAFF; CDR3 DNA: TGTGCCTGGAGTCCAGGGGGCTTGGGCACTGAAGCTTTCTTT
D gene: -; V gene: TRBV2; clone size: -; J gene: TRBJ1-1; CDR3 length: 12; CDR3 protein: CASIGGGPKAFF; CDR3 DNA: TGTGCCAGCATTGGGGGGGGGCCTAAAGCTTTCTTT
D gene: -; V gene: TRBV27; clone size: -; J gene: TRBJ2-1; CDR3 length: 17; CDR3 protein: CASSLSLEGIHYNEQFF; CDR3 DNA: TGTGCCAGCAGTTTATCCCTTGAGGGCATCCACTACAATGAGCAGTTCTTC
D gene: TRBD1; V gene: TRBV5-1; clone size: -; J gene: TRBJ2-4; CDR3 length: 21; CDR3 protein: CASSLCTGTGGSQLTENIQYF; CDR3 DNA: TGCGCCAGCAGCTTATGTACCGGGACAGGGGGCTCTCAACTCACCGAAAACATTCAGTACTTC
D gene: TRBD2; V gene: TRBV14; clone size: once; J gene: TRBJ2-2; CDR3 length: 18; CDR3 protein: CASSQDSMGEGSTGELFF; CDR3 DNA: TGTGCCAGCAGCCAAGATAGCATGGGGGAGGGAAGCACCGGGGAGCTGTTTTTT
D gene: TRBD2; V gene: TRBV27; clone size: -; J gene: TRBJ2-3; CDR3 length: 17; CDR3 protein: CASSTGLAGGPPDTQYF; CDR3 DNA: TGTGCCAGCAGTACCGGACTAGCGGGAGGGCCTCCAGATACGCAGTATTTT
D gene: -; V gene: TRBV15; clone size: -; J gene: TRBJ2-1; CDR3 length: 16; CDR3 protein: CATSISGTFSYNEQFF; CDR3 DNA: TGTGCCACCAGTATAAGCGGAACGTTCTCCTACAATGAGCAGTTCTTC
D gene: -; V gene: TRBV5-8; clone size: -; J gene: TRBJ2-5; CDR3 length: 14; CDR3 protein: CASSVRRVRETQYF; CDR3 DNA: TGTGCCAGCAGCGTTCGCAGGGTGAGGGAGACCCAGTACTTC
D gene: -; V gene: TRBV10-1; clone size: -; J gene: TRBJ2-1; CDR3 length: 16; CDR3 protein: CASSEIAGVIYNEQFF; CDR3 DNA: TGCGCCAGCAGTGAAATTGCGGGCGTGATATACAATGAGCAGTTCTTC